This T cell receptor beta chain comes out of a study of cytotoxic CD8 clonotypes in ibrutinib-treated CLL. Study background: The patients comprised some twelve relapsed/refractory and around 15 treatment-naive cases, around 18 IGHV unmutated.

Study results and limitations: Public clonotypes (which were uncommon) either contracted or remained stable on treatment. Clonality rose at ibrutinib response, held steady in sustained remission, and fell toward baseline at progression.

This CDR3 contains 14 residues. With 5 bases removed from V and 2 bases from J, the gap between germline ends came to 14 bases. Germline CDR1 reads SQVTM; CDR2 reads ANQGSEA. PBMCs that had been cryopreserved were the source of approximately 2 micrograms of genomic DNA for TCR beta libraries. Note on this clone: Antigen specificity is unknown.

Clones were sequenced by immunoSEQ multiplex PCR, and TCRdb holds only the in-frame ones, with some missing. The sample yields approximately 17,000 clones, 65% to 70% seen once. This TCR came from a human donor with chronic lymphocytic leukemia. The source was PBMCs, collected before ibrutinib treatment. V is TRBV29-1 and J is TRBJ2-3; possibly TRBD1 for D (5 bases). DNA for the CDR3: TGCAGCGTTCCACGACAGACCACCACAGATACGCAGTATTTT. It translates to CSVPRQTTTDTQYF.